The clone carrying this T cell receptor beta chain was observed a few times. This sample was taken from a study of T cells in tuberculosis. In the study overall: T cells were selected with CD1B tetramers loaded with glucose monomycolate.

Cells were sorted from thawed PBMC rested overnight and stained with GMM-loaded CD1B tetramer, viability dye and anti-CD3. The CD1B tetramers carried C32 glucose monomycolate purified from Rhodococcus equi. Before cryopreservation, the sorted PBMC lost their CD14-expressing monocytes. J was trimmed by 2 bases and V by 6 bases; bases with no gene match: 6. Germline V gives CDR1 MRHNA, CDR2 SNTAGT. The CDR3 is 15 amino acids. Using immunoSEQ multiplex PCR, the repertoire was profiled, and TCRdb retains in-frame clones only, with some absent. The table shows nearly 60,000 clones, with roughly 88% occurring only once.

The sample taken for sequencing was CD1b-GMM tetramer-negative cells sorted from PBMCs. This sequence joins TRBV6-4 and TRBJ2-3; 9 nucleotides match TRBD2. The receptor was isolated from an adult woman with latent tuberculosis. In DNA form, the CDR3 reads TGTGCCAGCAGCTTCCTAGCGGGATCCACAGATACGCAGTATTTT. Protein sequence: CASSFLAGSTDTQYF.